Presented here are 31 T cell receptor beta chains from one specimen sequenced in a study of blood T cell repertoires in COVID-19 (dated by TCRdb to 2020 to 2022). The library came from the immunoSEQ multiplex PCR assay. Here the immuneACCESS table is served through TCRdb, limited to in-frame sequences with V and J called. Missing clones are a known gap in these copies; in checked studies unresolved V genes cover under half, and the rest lacks a known reason. Present in this sample are some 200,000 clones, 65% to 90% of which were seen just once. About 2.4% of the sample comes from the top ten. Sequencing was carried out using peripheral blood. The receptors were sampled from a woman aged 70-85 years with COVID-19, enrolled during active disease.

The chain links TRBV7-9 to TRBJ2-7, with 10 bases matching TRBD1. The CDR3 has 16 residues. The germline V gene encodes CDR1 SEHNR and CDR2 FQNEAQ (reference sequence). V lost 3 bases, J lost 5 bases, and 10 bases stayed unmatched. The CDR3 sequence: CASSLGPGQGIDEQYF. For the CDR3, the DNA is TGTGCCAGCAGCTTGGGGCCGGGACAGGGGATCGACGAGCAGTACTTC.

This chain uses TRBV7-2 with TRBJ2-2; TRBD1 matches at 7 bases. J was trimmed by 1 base and V by 6 bases; bases with no gene match: 5. The CDR3 totals 15 residues. CDR1 SGHTA and CDR2 FQGNSA come from the germline V gene. The CDR3 here is CASRWGQMNTGELFF. The CDR3 DNA sequence: TGTGCCAGCAGATGGGGACAGATGAACACCGGGGAGCTGTTTTTT.

This sequence joins TRBV28 and TRBJ1-3; D is undetermined. The CDR3 runs 14 residues. CDR1 is MDHEN, CDR2 SYDVKM, per germline. Trimming removed 7 bases at V and 2 bases at J, with 12 bases between. CDR3 coding DNA: TGTGCCAGCACATCCACAGCACCTGGAAACACCATATATTTT. This translates into CASTSTAPGNTIYF.

This clone was observed once. The CDR3 nucleotides read TGTGCCAGCAGTTTTAGCCGAGAGCAGTACTTC. Protein: CASSFSREQYF. The chain links TRBV12-3 or TRBV12-4 to TRBJ2-7, with D hard to call. The CDR3 spans 11 residues. Trimming removed 3 bases at V and 7 bases at J, with 7 bases between.

Turning to this clone: At one of its ends the junction is not consistent with the germline gene, which may arise from a read error. The rearrangement links TRBV9 to TRBJ2-7, with 7 bases that match TRBD1. The V gene's germline CDR1 is SGDLS and CDR2 YYNGEE. This CDR3 is built from 15 residues. This CDR3 reads CASSPPGGHSHEQYF. CDR3 sequence (DNA): TGTGCCAGCAGCCCCCCAGGGGGACACTCCCACGAGCAGTACTTC. The full variable domain, completed using reference TRBV9 and TRBJ2-7, is DSGVTQTPKHLITATGQRVTLRCSPRSGDLSVYWYQQSLDQGLQFLIQYYNGEERAKGNILERFSAQQFPDLHSELNLSSLELGDSALYFCASSPPGGHSHEQYFGPGTRLTVT.

The CDR3 sequence is CASSYKDSNQPQHF. In DNA, the CDR3 is TGTGCCAGCAGTTACAAGGACTCTAATCAGCCCCAGCATTTT. This chain uses TRBV6-5 with TRBJ1-5; no clear D. The CDR3 is 14 residues long. V lost 2 bases, J lost 4 bases, and 9 bases lay in between. Germline-derived CDR1 and CDR2 are MNHEY and SVGAGI.

This chain links TRBV24-1 with TRBJ1-2; 10 positions match TRBD1. In germline, CDR1 is KGHDR, CDR2 SFDVKD. With V trimmed by 5 bases and J by 4 bases, 6 bases remained unmatched. The length of the CDR3 is 15 residues. CDR3 loop: CATSGDRGDLYGYTF. As DNA, the CDR3 is TGTGCCACCAGTGGGGACAGGGGCGATCTCTATGGCTACACCTTC.

With regard to this clone: One end of the junction does not line up with germline, which may come from a read error. This chain uses TRBV7-7 with TRBJ2-1, with 9 bases identical to TRBD1. The CDR3 covers 15 residues. Germline-derived CDR1 and CDR2 are SSHAT and FNYEAQ (reference sequence). Here the CDR3 DNA reads TGTGCTAGCAGCTTAACGACAGGGGGATACAATGAGCAGTTCTTC. It yields the protein CASSLTTGGYNEQFF.

The chain joins TRBV6-6 to TRBJ2-7, with TRBD1 as a possible D gene (5 bases). This CDR3 has 13 amino acids. From germline, CDR1 is MNHNY and CDR2 SVGAGI (reference sequence). V lost 10 bases and J 5 bases, leaving 18 bases between the germline ends. The DNA of the CDR3 is TGTGCCACCCATAATGCAATACAGGACGAGCAGTACTTC. It codes for CATHNAIQDEQYF.

The V gene is TRBV24-1, the J gene TRBJ2-1; perhaps TRBD2 as D (5 bases). Trimming took 6 bases from V and 3 from J, leaving 8 bases between them. The CDR3 length is 13 residues. Germline CDR1 reads KGHDR; CDR2 reads SFDVKD. Here the CDR3 reads CATSRENYNEQFF. Written as DNA, the CDR3 is TGTGCCACCAGTCGGGAAAACTACAATGAGCAGTTCTTC.

The genes are TRBV7-2 and TRBJ1-2; D is perhaps TRBD1 (6 bases). V lost 1 base and J 3 bases, leaving 12 bases between the germline ends. The CDR3 is 15 amino acids. Germline CDR1 and CDR2: SGHTA and FQGNSA. The DNA of the CDR3 is TGTGCCAGCAGCTTAGTTACAGGGTTGCACTATGGCTACACCTTC. This sequence encodes CASSLVTGLHYGYTF.

The chain employs TRBV7-3 and TRBJ2-1, with 7 bases fitting TRBD1. Germline V gives CDR1 SGHTA, CDR2 FQGTGA. The CDR3 loop spans 15 amino acids. V gave up 1 base and J gave up 3 bases; unmatched junction bases: 3. The CDR3: CASSLNRDSYNEQFF. The CDR3 DNA reads TGTGCCAGCAGCTTAAACCGGGACAGCTACAATGAGCAGTTCTTC.

The V call is TRBV6-6, the J call TRBJ2-1; 9 bases are shared with TRBD2. CDR3 length: 15 amino acids. After removal of 4 bases from V and 5 bases from J, the junction contained 6 bases not matched to a gene. CDR1 and CDR2 (germline): MNHNY, SVGAGI (reference sequence). The CDR3 protein is CASSSLGLANNEQFF. As DNA, the CDR3 is TGTGCCAGCAGTTCACTGGGACTAGCTAACAATGAGCAGTTCTTC.

The J gene is TRBJ2-3, the V gene TRBV10-3; D possibly corresponds to TRBD2 (5 bases). Germline-derived CDR1 and CDR2 are ENHRY and SYGVKD. The CDR3 is made up of 15 amino acids. V lost 10 bases, J lost 2 bases, and 19 bases lay in between. Written as DNA, the CDR3 is TGTGCCACCTCGAGGGTTCGTGGTGACACAGATACGCAGTATTTT. Its translation is CATSRVRGDTDTQYF.

The table lists this clone with a count of one. V usage is TRBV2 and J usage is TRBJ1-1; D is unclear. The CDR3 sequence is 14 residues long. Germline CDR1 SNHLY, CDR2 FYNNEI. V gave up 4 bases and J gave up 0 bases, with 9 bases separating them. The CDR3 nucleotides read TGTGCCAGCAGTGTCTTGGACTTGAACACTGAAGCTTTCTTT. The encoded protein is CASSVLDLNTEAFF.

This clone has a handful of counts. The rearrangement links TRBV14 to TRBJ1-2; 8 positions match TRBD1. This CDR3 has 15 residues. The germline gives CDR1 SGHDN, CDR2 FVKESK. V lost 3 bases, J lost 6 bases, and 9 bases stayed unmatched. The CDR3 spells CASSQGMGQVNGYTF. CDR3 nucleotides: TGTGCCAGCAGCCAGGGGATGGGACAGGTGAATGGCTACACCTTC.

The V and J genes are TRBV7-8 and TRBJ1-2; D ambiguous. The germline CDR1 and CDR2 sequences are SGHVS and FQNEAQ. Trimming took off 1 base at V and 4 bases at J, with 10 bases between the two ends. CDR3 length: 14 amino acids. The CDR3 DNA reads TGTGCCAGCAGCTTAGACCCAGGCCCCTATGGCTACACCTTC. This encodes CASSLDPGPYGYTF.

The gene calls are TRBV2 and TRBJ1-1, with 10 bases that match TRBD1. J lost 1 base, V lost 7 bases, and 12 bases had no gene match. CDR1 SNHLY and CDR2 FYNNEI come from the germline V gene. The CDR3 has 17 residues. CDR3 loop: CASTGGRDRGPNTEAFF. The CDR3 coding sequence is TGTGCCAGCACCGGTGGCCGGGACAGGGGTCCGAACACTGAAGCTTTCTTT.

The chain combines TRBV19 with TRBJ1-5, with 7 bases fitting TRBD1. Trimming removed 6 bases from V and 15 bases from J; junction bases left unmatched: 8. The CDR3 contains 11 residues. The germline gives CDR1 LNHDA, CDR2 SQIVND (reference sequence). The CDR3, as DNA: TGTGCCAGTAGACAACAGGGGCCATGGCATTTT. Encoded protein: CASRQQGPWHF.

This chain connects TRBV7-2 to TRBJ2-7; TRBD2 agrees at 10 bases. This CDR3 spans 15 amino acids. V lost 4 bases, J lost 6 bases, and 9 bases stayed unmatched. Germline CDR1 and CDR2: SGHTA and FQGNSA. The CDR3 loop is CASSYGAAGGGEQYF. CDR3 coding DNA: TGTGCCAGCAGCTATGGCGCAGCGGGGGGGGGCGAGCAGTACTTC.

V gene TRBV19 combines with J gene TRBJ1-2; a possible D gene is TRBD1 (6 bases). Trimming stripped 3 bases from V and 3 bases from J, with 8 bases between. CDR1 LNHDA and CDR2 SQIVND come from the germline V gene (reference sequence). CDR3 length: 13 amino acids. This CDR3 reads CASSMTGDYGYTF. The CDR3 DNA follows: TGTGCCAGTAGTATGACAGGTGACTATGGCTACACCTTC.

This clone has only one observation. The rearrangement uses TRBV18 and TRBJ1-1; 7 bases align to TRBD1. J lost 1 base, V lost 3 bases, and 11 bases had no gene match. This CDR3 is built from 17 residues. From germline, CDR1 is KGHSH and CDR2 LQKENI. CDR3 coding DNA: TGTGCCAGCTCACCGCCGGGACAGTTAGGAAGGAACACTGAAGCTTTCTTT. This translates into CASSPPGQLGRNTEAFF.

The V call is TRBV11-2, the J call TRBJ1-3, with D uncertain. This CDR3 contains 16 residues. The ends were cut back, 5 bases at V and 0 bases at J, with 14 bases in the middle. CDR1 and CDR2 (germline): SGHAT, FQNNGV. CDR3 protein: CASSPPFLDSGNTIYF. DNA of the CDR3: TGTGCCAGCAGCCCACCCTTTCTAGACTCTGGAAACACCATATATTTT.

V and J are TRBV7-2 and TRBJ1-1; 7 nucleotides agree with TRBD1. This CDR3 has 16 residues. V shed 0 bases and J 1 base; nucleotides not matched to a gene: 5. From germline, CDR1 is SGHTA and CDR2 FQGNSA. The CDR3 sequence is CASSLAPRQGNTEAFF. The CDR3 region has the DNA TGTGCCAGCAGCTTAGCGCCACGACAGGGGAACACTGAAGCTTTCTTT. Using reference TRBV7-2 and TRBJ1-1 for the parts outside the CDR3, the full variable domain is GAGVSQSPSNKVTEKGKDVELRCDPISGHTALYWYRQSLGQGLEFLIYFQGNSAPDKSGLPSDRFSAERTGGSVSTLTIQRTQQEDSAVYLCASSLAPRQGNTEAFFGQGTRLTVV.

The chain recombines TRBV27 with TRBJ2-4; maybe TRBD2 (5 bases). Germline CDR1 reads MNHEY; CDR2 reads SMNVEV (reference sequence). There are 15 residues in the CDR3. The V end lost 3 bases, the J end lost 0 bases, and 9 bases lay between the germline ends. The CDR3 region has the DNA TGTGCCAGCAGTTTTGGAGCGGTAGCCAAAAACATTCAGTACTTC. This sequence encodes CASSFGAVAKNIQYF.

The chain is built from TRBV11-3 and TRBJ2-1, with a possible D match to TRBD1 (5 bases). With 5 bases removed from V and 9 bases from J, the gap between germline ends came to 17 bases. From germline, CDR1 is SGHNT and CDR2 YENEEA. CDR3 length: 14 residues. CDR3 protein: CASSPRLTRGEQFF. The CDR3 DNA is TGTGCCAGCAGCCCTAGACTGACAAGGGGTGAGCAGTTCTTC.

The chain combines TRBV12-3 or TRBV12-4 with TRBJ1-1, with no clear D. The CDR3 contains 13 residues. Trimming removed 7 bases at V and 4 bases at J, with 13 bases between. The DNA for the CDR3 is TGTGCCAGCATCGCCAGGCGGGCCACTGAAGCTTTCTTT. Translation: CASIARRATEAFF.

The chain has TRBV6-5 and TRBJ2-7; 10 nucleotides line up with TRBD1. This CDR3 contains 15 residues. CDR1 is MNHEY, CDR2 SVGAGI, per germline. Trimming took 6 bases from V and 1 from J; bases not matched to a gene: 6. CDR3 residues: CASRLGQGGSYEQYF. The DNA for the CDR3 is TGTGCCAGCAGGCTCGGACAGGGGGGATCCTACGAGCAGTACTTC.

V and J are TRBV5-4 and TRBJ2-1; 7 bases agree with TRBD2. The germline CDR1 and CDR2 sequences are SGHNT and YYREEE (reference sequence). CDR3 size: 13 residues. J gave up 7 bases and V 2 bases, and 3 bases lay outside the gene matches. As DNA, the CDR3 is TGTGCCAGCAGCTTCGGGACTACTAATGAGCAGTTCTTC. As protein: CASSFGTTNEQFF.

The chain joins TRBV12-5 to TRBJ2-3; the match to TRBD2 covers 9 bases. Germline V gene lookup returns CDR1 LGHNT and CDR2 FRNRAP. The CDR3 sequence is 17 residues long. With 5 bases clipped from V and 4 bases from J, the junction kept 13 bases outside the gene matches. CDR3 region: CASGQGISGGGSDTQYF. The DNA of the CDR3 is TGTGCTAGTGGTCAAGGAATTAGCGGGGGAGGGTCAGATACGCAGTATTTT.

The rearrangement joins TRBV7-6 to TRBJ1-6; D uncertain. The V end lost 4 bases, the J end lost 1 base, and 8 bases lay between the germline ends. CDR3 length equals 15 residues. Germline V gives CDR1 SGHVS, CDR2 FNYEAQ. CDR3 loop: CASSSGWSYNSPLHF. Written as DNA, the CDR3 is TGTGCCAGCAGCTCCGGTTGGTCCTATAATTCACCCCTCCACTTT.